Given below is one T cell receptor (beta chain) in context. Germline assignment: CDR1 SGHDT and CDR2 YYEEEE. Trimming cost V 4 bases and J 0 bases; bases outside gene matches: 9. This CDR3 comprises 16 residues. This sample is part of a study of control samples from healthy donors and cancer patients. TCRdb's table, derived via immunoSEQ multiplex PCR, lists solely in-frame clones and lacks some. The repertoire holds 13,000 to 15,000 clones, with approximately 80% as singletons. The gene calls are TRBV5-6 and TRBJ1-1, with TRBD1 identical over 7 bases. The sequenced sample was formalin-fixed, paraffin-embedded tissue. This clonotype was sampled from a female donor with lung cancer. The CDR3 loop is CASSGTKQGMNTEAFF. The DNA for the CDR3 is TGTGCCAGCAGCGGGACCAAACAGGGGATGAACACTGAAGCTTTCTTT.